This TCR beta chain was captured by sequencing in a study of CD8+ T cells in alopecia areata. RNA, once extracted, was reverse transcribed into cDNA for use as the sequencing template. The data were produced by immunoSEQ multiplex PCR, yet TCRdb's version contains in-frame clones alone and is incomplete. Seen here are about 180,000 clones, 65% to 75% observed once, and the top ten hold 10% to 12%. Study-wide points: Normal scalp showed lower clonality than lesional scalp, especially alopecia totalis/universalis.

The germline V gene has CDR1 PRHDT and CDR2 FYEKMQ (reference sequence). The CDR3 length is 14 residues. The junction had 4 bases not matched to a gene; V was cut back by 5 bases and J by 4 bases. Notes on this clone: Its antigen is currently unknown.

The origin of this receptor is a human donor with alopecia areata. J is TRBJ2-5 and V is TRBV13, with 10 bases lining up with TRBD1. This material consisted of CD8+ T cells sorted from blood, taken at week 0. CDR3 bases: TGTGCCAGCAGCCGGGACAGGGGCGGAGAGACCCAGTACTTC. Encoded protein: CASSRDRGGETQYF.